This TCR beta chain came from a study of blood T cells in healthy people across ages. Regarding the study as a whole: Strongly correlated with naive T cell percentage was TCR beta diversity.

Through a sample-barcoded 5' primer and a J-beta primer mix, a second PCR was run for 7 to 11 cycles. Each of the cDNA molecules was tagged by a template-switch adaptor with 12 random nucleotides. TCRdb processed the 5' RACE reads anew with MiXCR; each CDR3 protein has one entry. The repertoire holds around 1,000,000 distinct CDR3 sequences, with approximately 26% as singletons. About this clonotype itself: Antigen: not known.

These data were likewise used in another study, on T cells of mothers and their children.

This receptor was obtained from a girl aged 2-10 years in good health. The sequenced material came from blood.

The CDR3 bases are TGTGCCAGCAGAGTAACTAGCGGGGATTCGAAGACCCAGTACTTC. Translation: CASRVTSGDSKTQYF. V is TRBV7-2 and J is TRBJ2-5; 10 bases agree with TRBD2. V lost 6 bases and J lost 6; bases outside the gene matches: 10. Germline lookup yields CDR1 SGHTA and CDR2 FQGNSA. The length of the CDR3 is 15 residues.